These T cell receptor beta chains were read from a single sample in a study of cytomegalovirus exposure and HLA in healthy donors. Profiling relied on immunoSEQ multiplex PCR, and the TCRdb table lists in-frame clones only, not all of them. The table has 150,000 to 160,000 clones, more than 75% seen once. Sequencing was done on a sample of PBMCs. The origin of the receptors is a man aged 25-45 years in good health and CMV-seropositive. CDR3s include the opening cysteine and the closing phenylalanine or tryptophan. The D gene is left open where the match is weak. Clone size is not always given. Where it is, it says once, few, many or a class for expanded clones.

TGTGCCAGCAGCTTGTTACAGAGAAACATTCAGTACTTC,CASSLLQRNIQYF,NA,NA,TRBV5-6,TRBJ2-4
TGTGCCAGCAGGGGACAGGGGGCTGGCACAGATACGCAGTATTTT,CASRGQGAGTDTQYF,few,TRBD1,TRBV28,TRBJ2-3
TGTGCCAGCTCTCCGGGACAGGGGAACTCTGGGGCCAACGTCCTGACTTTC,CASSPGQGNSGANVLTF,NA,TRBD1,TRBV18,TRBJ2-6
TGTGCCATCAGTGATTCCCAGGGACACTCGAACACCGGGGAGCTGTTTTTT,CAISDSQGHSNTGELFF,NA,NA,TRBV10-3,TRBJ2-2
TGTGCCAGCAGCTTAGGGAGACAGCCCCAGCATTTT,CASSLGRQPQHF,NA,NA,TRBV28,TRBJ1-5
TGTGCCAGCAGCTTAGACTCCCAAGAGACCCAGTACTTC,CASSLDSQETQYF,NA,NA,TRBV7-3,TRBJ2-5
TGTGCCAGCAGCTTAGTGTCTGGCACAGATACGCAGTATTTT,CASSLVSGTDTQYF,NA,NA,TRBV7-2,TRBJ2-3
TGTGCCAGCAGCCTACCCTCCAGCGGGAGGCGGAACGAGCAGTACTTC,CASSLPSSGRRNEQYF,NA,TRBD2,TRBV28,TRBJ2-7
TGCGCCAGCAGCTCAGGGGGCGCGGGCACCGGGGAGCTGTTTTTT,CASSSGGAGTGELFF,NA,TRBD1,TRBV5-1,TRBJ2-2
TGTGCCAGCAGCTTTGGGACTGTGACCCAGTACTTC,CASSFGTVTQYF,NA,NA,TRBV7-8,TRBJ2-5
TGTGCCAGCAGCTCACAGGGGGCCTACAATGAGCAGTTCTTC,CASSSQGAYNEQFF,few,TRBD1,TRBV7-3,TRBJ2-1
TGTGCCAGCAGTTTGCGGGAGGGGTCCGGGGAGCTGTTTTTT,CASSLREGSGELFF,NA,TRBD2,TRBV6-5,TRBJ2-2
TGTGCCAGTAGTTTCGGACTAGCGGGATCCTACGAGCAGTACTTC,CASSFGLAGSYEQYF,NA,TRBD2,TRBV19,TRBJ2-7
TGTGCCAGCAGCTTAGTCGGGAGAGTGGGCTCTGGGGCCAACGTCCTGACTTTC,CASSLVGRVGSGANVLTF,NA,NA,TRBV7-9,TRBJ2-6
TGCAGCGTTGTCTTAGCGGGAAGCTCCTACGAGCAGTACTTC,CSVVLAGSSYEQYF,NA,TRBD2,TRBV29-1,TRBJ2-7
TGCGCCAGCAGCTGGGGGGGGATCGATGAGCAGTTCTTC,CASSWGGIDEQFF,NA,TRBD2,TRBV5-1,TRBJ2-1
TGTGCCAGCAGTGAAGATGAAACAGGGGGGGAGACCCAGTACTTC,CASSEDETGGETQYF,NA,TRBD1,TRBV6-1,TRBJ2-5
TGTGCCAGCAGCTTGACTGGGCGGGACACTGAAGCTTTCTTT,CASSLTGRDTEAFF,NA,NA,TRBV7-3,TRBJ1-1
TGTGCCATCAGGGGGGATAGCGGGAGCACAGATACGCAGTATTTT,CAIRGDSGSTDTQYF,NA,TRBD2,TRBV10-3,TRBJ2-3
TGTGCCAGCAGCTTTCGGCTAGCGGGAGGCGAGCAGTACTTC,CASSFRLAGGEQYF,once,TRBD2,TRBV5-6,TRBJ2-7
TGTGCCAGCAGCCAAGTTTCAGGGAACTATGGCTACACCTTC,CASSQVSGNYGYTF,NA,NA,TRBV4-2,TRBJ1-2
TGTGCCAGCAGGGCCATCGGCTACACCTTC,CASRAIGYTF,NA,NA,TRBV2,TRBJ1-2
TGCAGTGTCTCGGGGGGCACTGAAGCTTTCTTT,CSVSGGTEAFF,NA,NA,TRBV20-1,TRBJ1-1
TGTGCCAGCAGTGAATTAACGACAGGGGTTTCTGGAAACACCATATATTTT,CASSELTTGVSGNTIYF,few,TRBD1,TRBV6-1,TRBJ1-3
TGTGCCAGCAGGCCCGTACAGGGCAACAATGAGCAGTTCTTC,CASRPVQGNNEQFF,NA,NA,TRBV7-2,TRBJ2-1
TGCGCCAGCAGCTTTATGCGAGTCCAAAAAGAGACCCAGTACTTC,CASSFMRVQKETQYF,NA,NA,TRBV5-1,TRBJ2-5
TGTGCCAGTAGTATCCCCGGGACTAGCGGGAGTACACGGCAGTACTTC,CASSIPGTSGSTRQYF,NA,TRBD2,TRBV19,TRBJ2-7
TGTGCCAGCAGCTTATCAGGGGTTGGAAACACCATATATTTT,CASSLSGVGNTIYF,NA,NA,TRBV11-1,TRBJ1-3
TGTGCCAGCAGGGAAGACAGAAGCACAGATACGCAGTATTTT,CASREDRSTDTQYF,few,NA,TRBV2,TRBJ2-3
TGTGCCAGTAGTATATCCTCAGGAACCTACGAGCAGTACTTC,CASSISSGTYEQYF,NA,NA,TRBV19,TRBJ2-7
TGCAGCGTTGGGGGTCTAGCGGGAAGTGGGTCCTACAATGAGCAGTTCTTC,CSVGGLAGSGSYNEQFF,few,TRBD2,TRBV29-1,TRBJ2-1
TGTGCCAGCAGCCAAGCTAGCGGGATGGAGGCCAATGAGCAGTTCTTC,CASSQASGMEANEQFF,NA,TRBD2,TRBV4-2,TRBJ2-1
TGTGCCAGCAGCTCGGGGGGGCGGGATGAAGCTTTCTTT,CASSSGGRDEAFF,NA,NA,TRBV7-8,TRBJ1-1
TGTGCCAGCAGACGGGGGACGGAAGATGGCTACACCTTC,CASRRGTEDGYTF,NA,NA,TRBV6-5,TRBJ1-2
TGTGCCAGCAGTCCCCCCTCGGTGGAGACCCAGTACTTC,CASSPPSVETQYF,NA,NA,TRBV28,TRBJ2-5
TGTGCCACCCATCCCCGACTAGCGGGAGCGTACGAGCAGTACTTC,CATHPRLAGAYEQYF,NA,TRBD2,TRBV6-6,TRBJ2-7
TGTGCCAGCAGCCTTGGACAGGGGGGCAACGAGCAGTACTTC,CASSLGQGGNEQYF,NA,TRBD1,TRBV7-9,TRBJ2-7
TGTGCCAGCAGCTTTGGCTGGTCTAGCGGGTACAATGAGCAGTTCTTC,CASSFGWSSGYNEQFF,once,TRBD2,TRBV7-2,TRBJ2-1
TGTGCCAGCAGTGAAGTTCAGCGACTCCCCTACAATGAGCAGTTCTTC,CASSEVQRLPYNEQFF,NA,NA,TRBV6-1,TRBJ2-1
TGTGCCAGCAGCTTGAGGGGTTACGAGCAGTACTTC,CASSLRGYEQYF,NA,NA,TRBV5-4,TRBJ2-7
TGTGCCAGTAGTGTTAGCGGGATTACCTACGAGCAGTACTTC,CASSVSGITYEQYF,NA,TRBD2,TRBV19,TRBJ2-7
TGTGCCAGCAGCAGACAGGGGGCGCGAGAAAAACTGTTTTTT,CASSRQGAREKLFF,NA,TRBD1,TRBV6-5,TRBJ1-4
TGTGCCAGCAGCTACCTCCCGGGACAGGGGCTGAACACTGAAGCTTTCTTT,CASSYLPGQGLNTEAFF,once,TRBD1,TRBV7-9,TRBJ1-1
TGTGCCAGCAGCGGGGCTAGCGGGAGTATGGTAGCCACCGGGGAGCTGTTTTTT,CASSGASGSMVATGELFF,NA,TRBD2,TRBV9,TRBJ2-2
TGTGCCTCAACAGGGGGCGTATTATCCTACGAGCAGTACTTC,CASTGGVLSYEQYF,NA,TRBD1,TRBV10-3,TRBJ2-7
TGTGCCAGTAGTCGGGATTCACGAGGTACTGGGGCCAACGTCCTGACTTTC,CASSRDSRGTGANVLTF,NA,NA,TRBV19,TRBJ2-6